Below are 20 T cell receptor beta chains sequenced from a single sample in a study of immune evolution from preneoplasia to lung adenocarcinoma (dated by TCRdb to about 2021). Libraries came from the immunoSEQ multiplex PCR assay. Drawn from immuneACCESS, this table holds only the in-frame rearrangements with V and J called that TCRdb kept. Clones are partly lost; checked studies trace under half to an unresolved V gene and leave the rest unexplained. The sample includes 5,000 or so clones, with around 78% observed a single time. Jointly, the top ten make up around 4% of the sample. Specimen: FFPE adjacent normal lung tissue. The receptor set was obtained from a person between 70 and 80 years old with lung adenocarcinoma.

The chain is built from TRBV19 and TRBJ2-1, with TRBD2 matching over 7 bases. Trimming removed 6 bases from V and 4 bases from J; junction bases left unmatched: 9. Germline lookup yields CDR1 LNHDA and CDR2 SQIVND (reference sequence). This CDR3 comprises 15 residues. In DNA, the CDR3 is TGTGCCAGTAGGAGTATAGGGCGGGGGTACAATGAGCAGTTCTTC. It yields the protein CASRSIGRGYNEQFF.

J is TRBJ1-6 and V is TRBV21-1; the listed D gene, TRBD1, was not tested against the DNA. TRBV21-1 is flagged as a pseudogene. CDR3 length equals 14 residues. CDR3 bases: TGTGCCAGCAGCAAACGACAGGGTAGCTCACCCCTCCACTTT. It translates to CASSKRQGSSPLHF.

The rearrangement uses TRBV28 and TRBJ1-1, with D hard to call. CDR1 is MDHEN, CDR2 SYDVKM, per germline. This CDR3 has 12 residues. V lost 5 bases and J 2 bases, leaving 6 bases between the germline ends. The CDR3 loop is CASSGPNTEAFF. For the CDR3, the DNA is TGTGCCAGCAGTGGGCCTAACACTGAAGCTTTCTTT.

This CDR3 is CASSIKMDPYNSPLHF. CDR3 DNA: TGTGCCAGTAGTATTAAGATGGATCCCTATAATTCACCCCTCCACTTT. V usage is TRBV19 and J usage is TRBJ1-6; D gene uncertain. Per the germline V gene, CDR1 is LNHDA and CDR2 is SQIVND (reference sequence). Deletions cut 3 bases from V and 2 bases from J, with 11 bases between. The CDR3 covers 16 residues.

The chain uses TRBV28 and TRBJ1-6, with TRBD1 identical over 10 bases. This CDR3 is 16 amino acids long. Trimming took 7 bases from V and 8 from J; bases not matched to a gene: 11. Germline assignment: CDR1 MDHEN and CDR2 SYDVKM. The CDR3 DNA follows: TGTGCCAGCACCTCCTTCCCGGGGACAGGGGATTCACCCCTCCACTTT. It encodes CASTSFPGTGDSPLHF.

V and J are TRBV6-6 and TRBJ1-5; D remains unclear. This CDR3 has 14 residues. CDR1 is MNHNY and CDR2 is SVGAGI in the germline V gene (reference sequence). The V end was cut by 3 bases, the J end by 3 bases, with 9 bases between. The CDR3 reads CASSYVDPNQPQHF. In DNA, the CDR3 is TGTGCCAGCAGTTATGTGGACCCCAATCAGCCCCAGCATTTT.

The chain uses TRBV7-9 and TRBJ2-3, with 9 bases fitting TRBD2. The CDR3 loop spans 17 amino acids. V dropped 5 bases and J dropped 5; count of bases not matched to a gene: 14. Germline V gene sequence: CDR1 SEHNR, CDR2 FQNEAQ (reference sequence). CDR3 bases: TGTGCCAGCAGCCTCTTCGGGCGGGGGGGCCGTAAAGATACGCAGTATTTT. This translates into CASSLFGRGGRKDTQYF.

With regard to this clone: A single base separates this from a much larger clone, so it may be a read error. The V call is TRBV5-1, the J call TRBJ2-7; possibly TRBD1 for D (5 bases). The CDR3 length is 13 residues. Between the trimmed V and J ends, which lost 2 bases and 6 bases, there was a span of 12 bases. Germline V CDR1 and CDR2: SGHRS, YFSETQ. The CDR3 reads CASSLQDFSEQYF. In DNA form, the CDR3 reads TGCGCCAGCAGCTTACAGGATTTTAGCGAGCAGTACTTC.

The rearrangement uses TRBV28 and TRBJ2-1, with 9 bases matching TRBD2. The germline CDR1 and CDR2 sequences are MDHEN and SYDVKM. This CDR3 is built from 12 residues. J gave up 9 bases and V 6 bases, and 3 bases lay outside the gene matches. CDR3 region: CASSGTSFEQFF. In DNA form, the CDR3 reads TGTGCCAGCAGCGGGACTAGCTTTGAGCAGTTCTTC.

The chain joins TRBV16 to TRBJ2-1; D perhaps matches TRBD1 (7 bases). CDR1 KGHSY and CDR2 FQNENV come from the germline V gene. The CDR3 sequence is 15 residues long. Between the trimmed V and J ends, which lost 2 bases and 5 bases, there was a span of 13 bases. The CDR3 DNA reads TGTGCCAGCAGCCAAGGGCGGGACAGCCACAATGAGCAGTTCTTC. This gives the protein CASSQGRDSHNEQFF. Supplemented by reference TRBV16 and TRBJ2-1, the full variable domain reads GEEVAQTPKHLVRGEGQKAKLYCAPIKGHSYVFWYQQVLKNEFKFLISFQNENVFDETGMPKERFSAKCLPNSPCSLEIQATKLEDSAVYFCASSQGRDSHNEQFFGPGTRLTVL.

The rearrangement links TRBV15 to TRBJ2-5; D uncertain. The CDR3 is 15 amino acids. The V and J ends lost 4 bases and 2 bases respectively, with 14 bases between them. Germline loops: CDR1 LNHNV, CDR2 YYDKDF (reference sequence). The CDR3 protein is CATSTGETFQETQYF. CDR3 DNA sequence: TGTGCCACCAGCACTGGAGAGACTTTTCAAGAGACCCAGTACTTC.

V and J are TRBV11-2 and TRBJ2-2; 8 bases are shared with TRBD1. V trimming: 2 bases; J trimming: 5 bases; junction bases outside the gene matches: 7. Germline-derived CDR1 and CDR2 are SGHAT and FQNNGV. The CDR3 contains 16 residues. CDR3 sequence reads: CASSLRQGYRTGELFF. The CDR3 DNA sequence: TGTGCCAGCAGCTTAAGACAGGGGTATAGGACCGGGGAGCTGTTTTTT. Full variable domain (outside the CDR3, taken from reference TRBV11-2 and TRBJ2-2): EAGVAQSPRYKIIEKRQSVAFWCNPISGHATLYWYQQILGQGPKLLIQFQNNGVVDDSQLPKDRFSAERLKGVDSTLKIQPAKLEDSAVYLCASSLRQGYRTGELFFGEGSRLTVL.

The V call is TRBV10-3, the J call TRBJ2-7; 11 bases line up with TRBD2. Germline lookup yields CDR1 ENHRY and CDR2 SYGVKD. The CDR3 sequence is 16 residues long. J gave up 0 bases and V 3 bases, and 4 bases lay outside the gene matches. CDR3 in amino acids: CAISDLTSGGSYEQYF. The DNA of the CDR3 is TGTGCCATCAGTGACCTTACTAGCGGGGGCTCCTACGAGCAGTACTTC.

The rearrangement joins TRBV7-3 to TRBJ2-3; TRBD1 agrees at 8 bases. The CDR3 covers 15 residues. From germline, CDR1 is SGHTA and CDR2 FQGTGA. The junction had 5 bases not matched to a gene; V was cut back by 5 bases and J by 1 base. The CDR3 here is CASSEQGDGTDTQYF. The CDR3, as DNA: TGTGCCAGCAGCGAACAGGGGGACGGCACAGATACGCAGTATTTT.

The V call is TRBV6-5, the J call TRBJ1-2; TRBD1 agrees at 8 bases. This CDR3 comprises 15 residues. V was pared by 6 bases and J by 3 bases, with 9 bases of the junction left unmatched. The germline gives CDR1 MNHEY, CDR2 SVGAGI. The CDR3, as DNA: TGTGCCAGCAGGGACGGACAGGGCGTATACTATGGCTACACCTTC. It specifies CASRDGQGVYYGYTF.

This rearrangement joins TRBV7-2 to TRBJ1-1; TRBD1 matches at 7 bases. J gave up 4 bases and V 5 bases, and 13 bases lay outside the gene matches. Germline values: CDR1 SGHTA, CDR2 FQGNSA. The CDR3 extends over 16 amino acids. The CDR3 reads CASSPSGGGRGTEAFF. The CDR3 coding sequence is TGTGCCAGCAGCCCCTCGGGAGGGGGCCGAGGCACTGAAGCTTTCTTT.

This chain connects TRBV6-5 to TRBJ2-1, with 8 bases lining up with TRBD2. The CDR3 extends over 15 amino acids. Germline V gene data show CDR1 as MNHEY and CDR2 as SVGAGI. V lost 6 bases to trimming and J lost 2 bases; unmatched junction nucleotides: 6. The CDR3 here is CASSLGRGAYNEQFF. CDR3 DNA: TGTGCCAGCAGCCTCGGGAGGGGGGCCTACAATGAGCAGTTCTTC.

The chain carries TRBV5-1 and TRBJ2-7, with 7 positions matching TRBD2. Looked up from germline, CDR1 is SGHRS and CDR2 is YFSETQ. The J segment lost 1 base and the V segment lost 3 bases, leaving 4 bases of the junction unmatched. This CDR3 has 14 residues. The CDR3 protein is CASSSHSGSYEQYF. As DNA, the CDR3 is TGCGCCAGCAGCTCTCATAGCGGGTCCTACGAGCAGTACTTC.

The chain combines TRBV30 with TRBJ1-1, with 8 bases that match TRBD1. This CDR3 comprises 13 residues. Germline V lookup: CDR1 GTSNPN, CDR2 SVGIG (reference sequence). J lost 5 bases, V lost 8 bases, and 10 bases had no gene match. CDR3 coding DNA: TGTGCCGGAGGACAGGGTGAAAGAACTGAAGCTTTCTTT. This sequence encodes CAGGQGERTEAFF.

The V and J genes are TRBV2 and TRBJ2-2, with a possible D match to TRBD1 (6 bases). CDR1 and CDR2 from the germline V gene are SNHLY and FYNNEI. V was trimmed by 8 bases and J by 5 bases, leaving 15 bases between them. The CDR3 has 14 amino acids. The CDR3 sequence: CASVRGEVTGELFF. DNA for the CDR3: TGTGCCAGCGTCAGGGGCGAAGTGACCGGGGAGCTGTTTTTT. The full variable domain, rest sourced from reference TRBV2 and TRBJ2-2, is EPEVTQTPSHQVTQMGQEVILRCVPISNHLYFYWYRQILGQKVEFLVSFYNNEISEKSEIFDDQFSVERPDGSNFTLKIRSTKLEDSAMYFCASVRGEVTGELFFGEGSRLTVL.